The present entry profiles one T cell receptor beta chain with its context. Its antigen is undetermined. The sample belongs to a study of early stage breast cancer tumors. For the study at large: The ER+/PR+/HER2- tumors included roughly eight ductal and a few lobular carcinomas.

CDR3 length: 13 amino acids. The germline CDR1 and CDR2 sequences are SQVTM and ANQGSEA. The ends lost 5 bases at V and 0 bases at J; junction bases unmatched: 1. General study findings and limits: Comparing each tissue with blood distinguished tumor from normal in about 90% of the 16 patients. Most shared enriched TCRB sequences were commonly generated ones.

Generated by immunoSEQ multiplex PCR, the TCRdb table keeps only in-frame clones and is missing some. Among 70,000 or so clones listed, around 80% were seen once. Specimen: blood. The clonotype originates from a person aged 35-50 years with breast cancer. V is TRBV29-1 and J is TRBJ2-4, with 7 bases fitting TRBD1. CDR3 amino acids: CSVYRGAKNIQYF. The CDR3 DNA sequence: TGCAGCGTTTACAGGGGAGCCAAAAACATTCAGTACTTC.